This TCR beta chain was sequenced in a study of post-analysis software for immune sequencing data. A note on this clonotype: An end of the junction differs from the germline gene, which may be a read error.

Carried by the TCR beta cDNA libraries were unique molecular identifiers. A single record per CDR3 protein comes from TCRdb applying MiXCR to the PCR reads. The sample yields 150,000 or so distinct CDR3 sequences, 30% to 45% seen once. Sequenced material: blood, taken after autologous hematopoietic stem cell transplantation. The sequence was obtained from a girl between 10 and 17 years old with multiple sclerosis.

CDR3 DNA: TGTGCCTGGAGTGGGGTGGGAAGGGTGAGTGAGCAGCTCTTC. It yields the protein CAWSGVGRVSEQLF. The chain links TRBV30 to TRBJ2-1; no firm D call. Germline V lookup: CDR1 GTSNPN, CDR2 SVGIG (reference sequence). The CDR3 has 14 residues. Looking up the rest from reference TRBV30 and TRBJ2-1 gives the full variable domain: SQTIHQWPATLVQPVGSPLSLECTVEGTSNPNLYWYRQAAGRGLQLLFYSVGIGQISSEVPQNLSASRPQDRQFILSSKKLLLSDSGFYLCAWSGVGRVSEQLFGPGTRLTVL.